A single sample is the source of the 2 T cell receptor beta chains below, sequenced in a study of radiotherapy plus CTLA-4 blockade in lung cancer. Data came from immunoSEQ multiplex PCR; TCRdb stores just in-frame clones and leaves some out. The table has some 60,000 clones, around 79% seen once. This specimen was peripheral blood, taken from a patient treated with radiotherapy plus ipilimumab. These receptors were collected from a human donor with non-small cell lung cancer who had a complete response to radiotherapy plus ipilimumab.

The table lists this clone with a few counts. The J gene is TRBJ1-2, the V gene TRBV5-4; 8 bases agree with TRBD1. The trim removed 1 base at V and 5 bases at J, leaving 7 bases unmatched. The CDR3 loop spans 15 amino acids. In germline, CDR1 is SGHNT, CDR2 YYREEE (reference sequence). The CDR3 DNA reads TGTGCCAGCAGCTTGTCTGGGACAGGTCTGTATGGCTACACCTTC. It specifies CASSLSGTGLYGYTF.

The rearrangement joins TRBV11-2 to TRBJ2-1; a weak D match, TRBD2 (5 bases). The CDR3 is 15 amino acids. Germline CDR1 and CDR2: SGHAT and FQNNGV. V was clipped by 1 base and J by 3 bases, with 10 bases between them. As DNA, the CDR3 is TGTGCCAGCAGCTTAGGAGGGAGTGTCTACAATGAGCAGTTCTTC. Translation: CASSLGGSVYNEQFF. Complete variable domain (other parts from reference TRBV11-2 and TRBJ2-1): EAGVAQSPRYKIIEKRQSVAFWCNPISGHATLYWYQQILGQGPKLLIQFQNNGVVDDSQLPKDRFSAERLKGVDSTLKIQPAKLEDSAVYLCASSLGGSVYNEQFFGPGTRLTVL.